The rows below give T cell receptor beta chains drawn from one sample of a study of blood T cell repertoires in COVID-19. Sequencing was performed with immunoSEQ multiplex PCR; in TCRdb, only in-frame clones are kept and a portion is missing. The sample lists roughly 80,000 clones, more than 75% seen once, with just over 20% in the top ten. What was sequenced was peripheral blood. These receptors originate from a human donor in a cohort sampled during active COVID-19. Each CDR3 is given with its conserved first and last residue. Each record gives: J gene, D gene, V gene, clone size, CDR3 DNA, CDR3 protein. The D gene is left open where the match is weak. A row's size may be missing; if present it is once, few, many or a size class.

>TRBJ2-5|.|TRBV4-1|.
TGCGCCAGCAGCCAAGTCCATACTAGAAGGCAAGAGACCCAGTACTTC
CASSQVHTRRQETQYF
>TRBJ2-1|.|TRBV5-1|.
TGCGCCAGCAGCTTCGCGGGGACGTCCTACAATGAGCAGTTCTTC
CASSFAGTSYNEQFF
>TRBJ1-2|.|TRBV21-1|.
TGTGCCAGCAGCAAATGTGGGGGGAGTGGCTACACCTTC
CASSKCGGSGYTF
>TRBJ1-2|TRBD1|TRBV28|once
TGTGCCAGCAGTTTACCCGGGACAGGCTATGGCTACACCTTC
CASSLPGTGYGYTF
>TRBJ2-7|TRBD1|TRBV28|.
TGTGCCAGCAGGACAGGGTTAGAGCAGTACTTC
CASRTGLEQYF
>TRBJ1-1|.|TRBV2|many
TGTGCCAGCACCGGACAGTGGAACACTGAAGCTTTCTTT
CASTGQWNTEAFF
>TRBJ1-2|.|TRBV6-6|once
TGTGCCAGCAGTTACGGCAGGGATAACTATGGCTACACCTTC
CASSYGRDNYGYTF
>TRBJ1-5|TRBD1|TRBV19|.
TGTGCCAGTACCGATCCGGACAGGGGTAGGTCGGGTCAGCCCCAGCATTTT
CASTDPDRGRSGQPQHF
>TRBJ2-3|TRBD2|TRBV4-1|.
TGCGCCAGCAGCCAAGGTACAGCGGGGTTGTTCTCAGATACGCAGTATTTT
CASSQGTAGLFSDTQYF
>TRBJ1-1|.|TRBV5-1|.
TGCGCCAGCAGCCAGGGAAGGGCCGGCACTGAAGCTTTCTTT
CASSQGRAGTEAFF
>TRBJ1-1|.|TRBV24-1|.
TGTGCCACCAGTGCCGGGGGTCCCACTTCCGAAGCTTTCTTT
CATSAGGPTSEAFF
>TRBJ1-3|.|TRBV12-5|.
TGTGCTAGTGGTTTAGGAGAAATCTCTGGAAACACCATATATTTT
CASGLGEISGNTIYF
>TRBJ2-7|.|TRBV10-3|.
TGTGCCATCAGTGATCGGACTGTCGGAGACGAGCAGTACTTC
CAISDRTVGDEQYF
>TRBJ1-2|TRBD1|TRBV18|.
TGTGCCAGCTCACCGGACAGGGATGGCTACACCTTC
CASSPDRDGYTF
>TRBJ1-1|.|TRBV9|once
TGTGCCAGCAGCGAGGGTGGGGCAGGCACTGAAGCTTTCTTT
CASSEGGAGTEAFF
>TRBJ1-1|TRBD1|TRBV3-1/TRBV3-2|.
TGTGCCAGCAGCCAGAACAAGGGGGCGAAGGCTTTCTTT
CASSQNKGAKAFF
>TRBJ2-1|TRBD2|TRBV18|.
TGTGCCAGCTCACCATCGTCGGGGGGGCCCGGCAATGAGCAGTTCTTC
CASSPSSGGPGNEQFF
>TRBJ2-5|TRBD2|TRBV5-4|.
TGTGCCAGCAGCTTGAGCGGGATCCAAGAGACCCAGTACTTC
CASSLSGIQETQYF
>TRBJ2-7|TRBD1|TRBV5-1|.
TGCGCCAGCAGCTTGGCGACAGGGGCGCCCTACGAGCAGTACTTC
CASSLATGAPYEQYF
>TRBJ1-1|TRBD1|TRBV6-5|.
TGTGCCAGCAGTTCCCCCGGGACAGGGACTGAAGCTTTCTTT
CASSSPGTGTEAFF
>TRBJ2-1|.|TRBV6-6|.
TGTGCCAGCAGTTACGGAGGCAATGAGCAGTTCTTC
CASSYGGNEQFF
>TRBJ1-5|.|TRBV19|.
TGTGCCAGTAGTATAGGGCAGAATAGCAATCAGCCCCAGCATTTT
CASSIGQNSNQPQHF
>TRBJ2-5|TRBD2|TRBV28|.
TGTGCCAGCAGTATCCAGCTAGCGGGGGGACCTCAAGAGACCCAGTACTTC
CASSIQLAGGPQETQYF
>TRBJ2-3|TRBD2|TRBV7-2|.
TGTGCCAGCAGCTTAGCGTGGAGTGGCGGGGGATTCACAGATACGCAGTATTTT
CASSLAWSGGGFTDTQYF
>TRBJ2-1|TRBD2|TRBV19|.
TGTGCCAGTAGTATCACGAGGCGGGGGAAGAGTTCCTACAATGAGCAGTTCTTC
CASSITRRGKSSYNEQFF
>TRBJ1-5|TRBD1|TRBV7-9|.
TGTGCCACCACACGATGGAGGGGGCCAGGGACCGGCAATCAGCCCCAGCATTTT
CATTRWRGPGTGNQPQHF
>TRBJ2-2|.|TRBV9|.
TGTGCCAGCCGGACTGGCCCGAACACCGGGGAGCTGTTTTTT
CASRTGPNTGELFF
>TRBJ1-1|TRBD1|TRBV5-4|.
TGTGCCAGCAGTCCCGGGACAGCGAACACTGAAGCTTTCTTT
CASSPGTANTEAFF
>TRBJ1-6|.|TRBV7-6|.
TGTGCCAGCAGCTTAGATGGGGGCGAGACCTATAATTCACCCCTCCACTTT
CASSLDGGETYNSPLHF
>TRBJ1-1|TRBD1|TRBV3-1/TRBV3-2|.
TGTGCCAGCCGCCCCCGGGACAGGGCGAACACTGAAGCTTTCTTT
CASRPRDRANTEAFF
>TRBJ1-6|.|TRBV27|.
TGTGCCAGCAGTTTAGATGGGACTCTTTTAAATTCACCCCTCCACTTT
CASSLDGTLLNSPLHF
>TRBJ2-1|.|TRBV7-3|.
TGTGCCAGCAGCCCTCAGGGCCGAGTGTTTGATGAGCAGTTCTTC
CASSPQGRVFDEQFF
>TRBJ2-1|.|TRBV7-2|.
TGTGCCAGCAGCCCCCGACTAGGGCGGTGGGGTGAGCAGTTCTTC
CASSPRLGRWGEQFF
>TRBJ2-7|.|TRBV28|.
TGTGCCAGCAGCCCCCCGGGGTTCTACGAGCAGTACTTC
CASSPPGFYEQYF
>TRBJ1-1|.|TRBV9|.
TGTGCCAGCAGCGCCCCGAACCGGCCGGGCACTGAAGCTTTCTTT
CASSAPNRPGTEAFF
>TRBJ2-3|TRBD2|TRBV7-9|.
TGTGCCAGCAGCAAACTACTAGCGGGGGCATCAGATACGCAGTATTTT
CASSKLLAGASDTQYF
>TRBJ1-3|.|TRBV7-9|.
TGTGCCAGCAGCTTAGCTACAGTCAGCTCTGGAAACACCATATATTTT
CASSLATVSSGNTIYF